The 17 T cell receptor beta chains below all came from one sample that was sequenced in a study of CD8+ T cells in alopecia areata. Following extraction, RNA underwent reverse transcription to cDNA, which served as the sequencing template. Sequencing used immunoSEQ multiplex PCR; TCRdb keeps in-frame clones, though not all of them. The repertoire consists of 200,000 to 250,000 clones, with more than 45% occurring once and the leading ten covering 0.45%. The material was CD4+ T cells sorted from blood, obtained at week 0. These TCRs come from a human donor with alopecia areata.

The V gene is TRBV5-4, the J gene TRBJ2-1; 10 positions agree with TRBD2. Trimming cost V 6 bases and J 7 bases; bases outside gene matches: 10. Germline V gives CDR1 SGHNT, CDR2 YYREEE (reference sequence). The CDR3 has 15 amino acids. CDR3 nucleotide sequence: TGTGCCAGCAACCCCGTCAGCGGGGGGGCGAATGAGCAGTTCTTC. The encoded protein is CASNPVSGGANEQFF.

The rearrangement joins TRBV4-1 to TRBJ2-7; 8 positions match TRBD2. This CDR3 contains 14 residues. Germline trimming cut 5 bases from V and 6 bases from J; bases unmatched to any gene: 9. Germline V gene lookup returns CDR1 MGHRA and CDR2 YSYEKL. CDR3 DNA: TGCGCCAGCAGCACTAGCGGACGCCCCTCCGAGCAGTACTTC. Its translation: CASSTSGRPSEQYF.

The genes are TRBV6-6 and TRBJ2-2; a possible D gene is TRBD2 (7 bases). The CDR3 has 15 amino acids. Trimming took 7 bases from V and 4 from J, leaving 16 bases between them. Germline loops: CDR1 MNHNY, CDR2 SVGAGI (reference sequence). CDR3 nucleotide sequence: TGTGCCAGCACCCCGGGGGGCCGGGGCACCGGGGAGCTGTTTTTT. It yields the protein CASTPGGRGTGELFF.

The sample holds a few counts of this clone. Other nucleotide sequences from this sample produce the same CDR3. This chain joins TRBV29-1 and TRBJ2-3; the match to TRBD2 covers 7 bases. Germline V lookup: CDR1 SQVTM, CDR2 ANQGSEA. The CDR3 runs 13 residues. The ends lost 3 bases at V and 1 base at J; junction bases unmatched: 1. The CDR3 region has the DNA TGCAGCGTTGAGGCGGGGGGCACAGATACGCAGTATTTT. Protein product: CSVEAGGTDTQYF.

The rearrangement links TRBV9 to TRBJ2-4, with 8 bases lining up with TRBD2. The CDR3 covers 18 residues. Germline-derived CDR1 and CDR2 are SGDLS and YYNGEE. V lost 4 bases to trimming and J lost 1 base; unmatched junction nucleotides: 13. The CDR3 loop reads CASSQAGATPGAKNIQYF. CDR3 DNA: TGTGCCAGCAGCCAAGCGGGGGCCACCCCGGGGGCCAAAAACATTCAGTACTTC.

This clone was found once. CDR3 sequence: CSVQGAGSGNTIYF. The CDR3 DNA reads TGCAGCGTTCAGGGGGCAGGGTCTGGAAACACCATATATTTT. The chain combines TRBV29-1 with TRBJ1-3; 8 bases are a match to TRBD1. Germline assignment: CDR1 SQVTM and CDR2 ANQGSEA. V dropped 5 bases and J dropped 1; count of bases not matched to a gene: 4. This CDR3 has 14 residues.

The chain is built from TRBV29-1 and TRBJ2-7; unclear D gene. Germline-derived CDR1 and CDR2 are SQVTM and ANQGSEA. Trimming removed 0 bases at V and 1 base at J, with 7 bases between. The CDR3 spans 13 residues. In DNA, the CDR3 is TGCAGCGTTGAAGATACAGATTCCTACGAGCAGTACTTC. Translated, it gives CSVEDTDSYEQYF.

This chain links TRBV29-1 with TRBJ2-3; the D gene could be TRBD1 or TRBD2 (6 bases each). Germline V gene data show CDR1 as SQVTM and CDR2 as ANQGSEA. This CDR3 has 15 amino acids. Trimming cost V 5 bases and J 0 bases, with 15 bases left between them. The CDR3 is CSVSRGQGSTDTQYF. The CDR3, as DNA: TGCAGCGTTTCCCGGGGGCAGGGTAGCACAGATACGCAGTATTTT.

The chain recombines TRBV7-9 with TRBJ1-2, with 7 bases matching TRBD1. Germline V CDR1 and CDR2: SEHNR, FQNEAQ (reference sequence). The CDR3 is made up of 15 amino acids. V was pared by 4 bases and J by 5 bases, with 10 bases of the junction left unmatched. CDR3 loop: CASSSRGGRAYGYTF. The DNA for the CDR3 is TGTGCCAGCAGCTCCAGAGGGGGCAGGGCATATGGCTACACCTTC.

Turning to this clone: The sample has other DNA sequences that encode this CDR3 too. This chain uses TRBV2 with TRBJ2-1; 7 nucleotides match TRBD1. The CDR3 has 12 amino acids. Per the germline V gene, CDR1 is SNHLY and CDR2 is FYNNEI. With 6 bases clipped from V and 6 bases from J, the junction kept 2 bases outside the gene matches. CDR3 region: CASRGDSNEQFF. For the CDR3, the DNA is TGTGCCAGCAGGGGGGACAGCAATGAGCAGTTCTTC.

V gene TRBV27 combines with J gene TRBJ1-2, with D possibly being TRBD1 (5 bases). Trimming stripped 2 bases from V and 5 bases from J, with 9 bases between. Germline V lookup: CDR1 MNHEY, CDR2 SMNVEV (reference sequence). The CDR3 loop spans 13 amino acids. This chain's CDR3 is CASSLEGSYGYTF. DNA for the CDR3: TGTGCCAGCAGTTTAGAGGGGTCATATGGCTACACCTTC.

This sequence joins TRBV29-1 and TRBJ2-3, with D maybe TRBD2 (5 bases). There are 12 residues in the CDR3. The germline V and J ends were trimmed by 7 bases and 2 bases, with 10 bases remaining between them. Germline V gene sequence: CDR1 SQVTM, CDR2 ANQGSEA. This chain's CDR3 is CSAGDYTDTQYF. The DNA for the CDR3 is TGCAGCGCCGGAGACTACACAGATACGCAGTATTTT.

The chain couples TRBV2 to TRBJ2-4, with D tentatively TRBD1 (5 bases). Trimming took off 2 bases at V and 0 bases at J, with 14 bases between the two ends. CDR1 is SNHLY, CDR2 FYNNEI, per germline. This CDR3 comprises 17 residues. CDR3 in amino acids: CASSERGHQLAKNIQYF. The CDR3 DNA follows: TGTGCCAGCAGTGAACGCGGACACCAACTAGCCAAAAACATTCAGTACTTC.

This clone was counted a few times. This rearrangement joins TRBV25-1 to TRBJ1-2; D not certain. Germline V gives CDR1 MGHDK, CDR2 SYGVNS. The CDR3 totals 14 residues. Trimming pared 6 bases from V and 9 bases from J, leaving 20 bases between. The CDR3 DNA reads as TGTGCCAGCAGCGAGGACGTCAACAAGGAGCGCTACACCTTC. It is translated as CASSEDVNKERYTF.

This clone has just one count. The V gene is TRBV10-3, the J gene TRBJ2-5; D might be TRBD1 (5 bases). Germline V gives CDR1 ENHRY, CDR2 SYGVKD. The CDR3 sequence is 15 residues long. Trimming stripped 2 bases from V and 2 bases from J, with 12 bases between. This CDR3 is CAISEGAAGQETQYF. The CDR3 coding sequence is TGTGCCATCAGTGAGGGGGCAGCAGGGCAAGAGACCCAGTACTTC.

The chain combines TRBV19 with TRBJ1-2; 7 nucleotides match TRBD1. Germline CDR1 is LNHDA and CDR2 is SQIVND (reference sequence). Losses at the gene ends were 5 bases for V and 9 bases for J; bases not matched to a gene: 12. CDR3 length equals 14 residues. The CDR3: CASSFTGTAWSYTF. In nucleotides, the CDR3 is TGTGCCAGTAGTTTCACGGGGACAGCCTGGAGCTACACCTTC.

The chain uses TRBV30 and TRBJ2-5, with a weak D call TRBD2 (7 bases). V was shortened by 2 bases and J by 4 bases, with 11 bases between the two germline ends. The CDR3 extends over 13 amino acids. Germline lookup yields CDR1 GTSNPN and CDR2 SVGIG (reference sequence). This CDR3 is CAWSRGGGETQYF. Written as DNA, the CDR3 is TGTGCCTGGAGTAGGGGGGGAGGAGAGACCCAGTACTTC.